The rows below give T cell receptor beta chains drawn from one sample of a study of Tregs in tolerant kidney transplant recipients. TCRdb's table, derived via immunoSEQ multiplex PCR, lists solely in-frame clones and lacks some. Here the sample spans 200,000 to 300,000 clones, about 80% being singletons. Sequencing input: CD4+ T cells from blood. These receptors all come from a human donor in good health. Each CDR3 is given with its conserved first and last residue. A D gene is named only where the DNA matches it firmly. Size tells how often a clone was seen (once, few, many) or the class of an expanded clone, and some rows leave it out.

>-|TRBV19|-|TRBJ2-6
CASSMARANVLTF
TGTGCCAGTAGTATGGCCAGGGCCAACGTCCTGACTTTC
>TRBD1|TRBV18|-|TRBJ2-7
CASSSGTGSYEQYF
TGTGCCAGCTCTTCCGGGACAGGTTCCTACGAGCAGTACTTC
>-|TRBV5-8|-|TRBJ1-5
CATSAGADRNQPQHF
TGTGCCACCTCGGCGGGGGCGGATCGCAATCAGCCCCAGCATTTT
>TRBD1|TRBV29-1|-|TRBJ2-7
CSALTGGRGQYF
TGCAGCGCGCTGACAGGGGGCCGCGGGCAGTACTTC
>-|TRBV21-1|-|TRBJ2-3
CASTGRRADTQYF
TGTGCCAGCACCGGACGTCGGGCAGATACGCAGTATTTT
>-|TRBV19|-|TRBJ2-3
CASTDRWLEQYF
TGTGCCAGTACCGATCGGTGGTTGGAGCAGTATTTT
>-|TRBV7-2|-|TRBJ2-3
CASSTLARGGATDTQYF
TGTGCCAGCAGCACACTCGCCAGGGGTGGGGCCACAGATACGCAGTATTTT
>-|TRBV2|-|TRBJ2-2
CASRREAGELFF
TGTGCCAGCAGGAGGGAGGCCGGGGAGCTGTTTTTT
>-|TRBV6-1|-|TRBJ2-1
CASSEAGTRNEQFF
TGTGCCAGCAGTGAAGCGGGGACGCGGAATGAGCAGTTCTTC
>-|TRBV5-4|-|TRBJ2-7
CASSLFGRTTYEQYF
TGTGCCAGCAGCTTATTTGGACGCACCACCTACGAGCAGTACTTC
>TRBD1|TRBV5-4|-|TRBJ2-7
CAISLWDRGRYEQYF
TGTGCCATCTCACTTTGGGACAGGGGGCGTTACGAGCAGTACTTC
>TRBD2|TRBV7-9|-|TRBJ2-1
CASSLGLAGAYNEQFF
TGTGCCAGCAGCTTAGGGCTAGCGGGAGCCTACAATGAGCAGTTCTTC
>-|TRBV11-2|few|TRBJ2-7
CASSLAGSSYEQYF
TGTGCCAGCAGCTTAGCCGGCAGCTCCTACGAGCAGTACTTC
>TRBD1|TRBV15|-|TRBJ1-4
CATSRGQGSATNEKLFF
TGTGCCACCAGCAGAGGACAGGGGTCTGCAACTAATGAAAAACTGTTTTTT
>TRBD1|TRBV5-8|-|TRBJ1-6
CASSRDRDNSPLHF
TGTGCCAGCAGCCGGGACAGGGATAATTCACCCCTCCACTTT
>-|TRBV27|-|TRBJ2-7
CASSSQCSRAYEQYF
TGTGCCAGCAGTTCACAGTGCTCCAGGGCCTACGAGCAGTACTTC
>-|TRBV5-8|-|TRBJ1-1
CASSWGLNTEAFF
TGTGCCAGCAGCTGGGGGCTGAACACTGAAGCTTTCTTT
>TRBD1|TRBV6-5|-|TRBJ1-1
CASRPQGRRTEAFF
TGTGCCAGCAGACCACAGGGGAGAAGGACTGAAGCTTTCTTT
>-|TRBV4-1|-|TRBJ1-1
CASSPNPGLMNTEAFF
TGCGCCAGCAGCCCTAATCCGGGACTGATGAACACTGAAGCTTTCTTT
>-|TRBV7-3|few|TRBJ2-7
CASSLTASYEQYF
TGTGCCAGCAGCTTAACGGCTAGCTACGAGCAGTACTTC
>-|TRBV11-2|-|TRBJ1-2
CASSLDMGQATFYGYTF
TGTGCCAGCAGCTTAGATATGGGGCAGGCGACCTTCTATGGCTACACCTTC
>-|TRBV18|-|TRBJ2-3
CASSPVGQSTDTQYF
TGTGCCAGCTCACCAGTAGGGCAGTCCACAGATACGCAGTATTTT
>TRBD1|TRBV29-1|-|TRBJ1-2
CSVGRTGGNNYGYTF
TGCAGCGTTGGACGGACAGGGGGAAATAACTATGGCTACACCTTC
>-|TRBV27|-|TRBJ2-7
CASSLSGAYYEQYF
TGTGCCAGCAGTTTATCCGGGGCCTACTACGAGCAGTACTTC
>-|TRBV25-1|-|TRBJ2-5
CASSDPAGVVQETQYF
TGTGCCAGCAGTGATCCCGCCGGAGTGGTCCAAGAGACCCAGTACTTC
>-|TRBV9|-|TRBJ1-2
CASSAGRLIYGYTF
TGTGCCAGCAGCGCTGGGCGACTGATCTATGGCTACACCTTC
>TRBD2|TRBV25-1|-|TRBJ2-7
CASSGFLGTSGSYEQYF
TGTGCCAGCAGTGGGTTCCTGGGGACTAGCGGGAGTTACGAGCAGTACTTC
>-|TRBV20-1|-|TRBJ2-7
CSARALAEQYF
TGCAGTGCTAGAGCGCTGGCCGAGCAGTACTTC
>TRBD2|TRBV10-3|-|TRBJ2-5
CAISERRLAGAQETQYF
TGTGCCATCAGTGAACGGCGGCTAGCGGGGGCTCAGGAGACCCAGTACTTC
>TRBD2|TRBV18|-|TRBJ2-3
CASSPLAGRSTDTQYF
TGTGCCAGCTCACCACTAGCGGGGAGGAGCACAGATACGCAGTATTTT
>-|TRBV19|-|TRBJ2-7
CASSRVGNSSPYEQYF
TGTGCCAGTTCCAGGGTTGGGAACAGCTCCCCCTACGAGCAGTACTTC
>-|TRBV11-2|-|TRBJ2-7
CASSLLTGSTYEQYF
TGTGCCAGCAGCTTATTAACAGGCTCTACCTACGAGCAGTACTTC
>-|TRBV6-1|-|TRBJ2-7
CASSESSGLYEQYF
TGTGCCAGCAGTGAAAGCTCAGGGCTCTACGAGCAGTACTTC
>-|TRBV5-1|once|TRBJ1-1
CASSPQTANTEAFF
TGCGCCAGCAGCCCCCAGACAGCGAACACTGAAGCTTTCTTT
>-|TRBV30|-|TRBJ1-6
CAWSDSYNSPLHF
TGTGCCTGGAGTGATTCCTATAATTCACCCCTCCACTTT
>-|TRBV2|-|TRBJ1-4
CASSGAPGSTNEKLFF
TGTGCCAGCAGTGGGGCCCCAGGGTCAACTAATGAAAAACTGTTTTTT
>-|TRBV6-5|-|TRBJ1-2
CASGRANYGYTF
TGTGCCAGCGGAAGAGCTAACTATGGCTACACCTTC
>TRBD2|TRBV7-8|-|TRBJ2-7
CASRSSGGGTYEQYF
TGTGCCAGCAGGTCTAGCGGGGGGGGCACCTACGAGCAGTACTTC
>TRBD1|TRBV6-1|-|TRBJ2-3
CASSVTGGSDTQYF
TGTGCCAGCAGTGTGACAGGGGGAAGCGATACGCAGTATTTT
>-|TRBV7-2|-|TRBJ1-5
CASSLVFWTINQPQHF
TGTGCCAGCAGCTTAGTTTTCTGGACCATAAATCAGCCCCAGCATTTT
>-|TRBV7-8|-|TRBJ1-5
CASSLANQPQHF
TGTGCCAGCAGCTTAGCAAATCAGCCCCAGCATTTT
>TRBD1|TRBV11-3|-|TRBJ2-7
CASSLDRGLFEQYF
TGTGCCAGCAGCTTAGACAGGGGGCTATTCGAGCAGTACTTC
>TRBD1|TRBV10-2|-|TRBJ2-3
CASRAMGQPTDTQYF
TGCGCCAGCAGAGCAATGGGACAGCCCACAGATACGCAGTATTTT
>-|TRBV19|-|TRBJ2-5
CASSTLPRTTQETQYF
TGTGCCAGTAGTACACTACCCAGGACTACGCAAGAGACCCAGTACTTC
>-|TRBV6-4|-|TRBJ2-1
CASSGRSGLNEQFF
TGTGCCAGCAGCGGCAGGAGCGGCCTTAATGAGCAGTTCTTC
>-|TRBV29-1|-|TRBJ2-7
CSVVGSIEWPPTDYEQYF
TGCAGCGTTGTCGGGTCGATAGAATGGCCTCCTACTGATTACGAGCAGTACTTC
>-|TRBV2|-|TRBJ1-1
CASSASENTEAFF
TGTGCCAGCAGTGCGTCTGAGAACACTGAAGCTTTCTTT
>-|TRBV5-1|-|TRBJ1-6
CASSLDQPHGHSPLHF
TGCGCCAGCAGCTTGGATCAGCCTCACGGCCATTCACCCCTCCACTTT